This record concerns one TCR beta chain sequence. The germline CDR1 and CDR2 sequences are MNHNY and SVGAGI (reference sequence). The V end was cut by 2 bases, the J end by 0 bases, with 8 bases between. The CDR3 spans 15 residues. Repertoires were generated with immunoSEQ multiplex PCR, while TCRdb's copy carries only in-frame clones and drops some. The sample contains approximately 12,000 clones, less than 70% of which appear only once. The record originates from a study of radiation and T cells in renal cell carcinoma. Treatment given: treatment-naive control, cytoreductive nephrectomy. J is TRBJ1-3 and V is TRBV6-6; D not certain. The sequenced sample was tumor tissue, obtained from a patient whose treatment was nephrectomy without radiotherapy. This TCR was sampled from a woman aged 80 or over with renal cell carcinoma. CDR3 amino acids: CASSYEAFSGNTIYF. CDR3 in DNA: TGTGCCAGCAGTTACGAGGCCTTCTCTGGAAACACCATATATTTT.